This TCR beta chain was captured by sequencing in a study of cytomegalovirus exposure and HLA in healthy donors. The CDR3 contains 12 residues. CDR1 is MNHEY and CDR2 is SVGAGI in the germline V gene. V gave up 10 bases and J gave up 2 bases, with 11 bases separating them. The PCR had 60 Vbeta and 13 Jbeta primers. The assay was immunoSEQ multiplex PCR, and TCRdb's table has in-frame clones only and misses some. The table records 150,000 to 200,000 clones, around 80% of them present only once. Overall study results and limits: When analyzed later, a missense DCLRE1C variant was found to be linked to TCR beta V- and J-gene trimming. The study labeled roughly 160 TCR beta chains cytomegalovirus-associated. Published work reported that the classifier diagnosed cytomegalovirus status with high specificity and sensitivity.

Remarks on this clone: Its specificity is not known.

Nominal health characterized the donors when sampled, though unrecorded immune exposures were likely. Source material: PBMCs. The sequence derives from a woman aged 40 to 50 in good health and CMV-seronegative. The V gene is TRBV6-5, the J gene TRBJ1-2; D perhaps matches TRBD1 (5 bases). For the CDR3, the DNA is TGTGCCACTTCGACAGACAACTATGGCTACACCTTC. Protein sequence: CATSTDNYGYTF.